The sequence of this TCR beta chain was determined in a study of blood T cells in healthy people across ages. Study results and limitations: Measured against age, TCR beta diversity per million T cells decreased in a roughly linear manner. Estimated diversity across one million T cells was deemed an underestimate. Donors of long life had a larger count of naive CD4+ cells and greater diversity than aged donors.

With a J-beta primer mix and a sample-barcoded 5' primer, a second PCR ran roughly 6 to 11 cycles. From each sample, at least 2.5 million paired-end reads containing CDR3 were obtained. TCRdb redid the calling of the 5' RACE reads with MiXCR, one entry per CDR3 protein. In the table there are 550,000 to 800,000 distinct CDR3 sequences, around 21% of which are singletons. This clonotype was seen many times. Antigen unknown. Sequenced material: blood. The receptor's source is a man in his 70s in good health.

Here the CDR3 reads CASSLLGAANEKLFF. The CDR3 DNA reads TGTGCCAGTAGTCTACTGGGGGCGGCTAATGAAAAACTGTTTTTT. The gene calls are TRBV19 and TRBJ1-4; tentatively, D is TRBD1 (6 bases). The CDR3 runs 15 residues. Looked up from germline, CDR1 is LNHDA and CDR2 is SQIVND (reference sequence). V was trimmed by 5 bases and J by 3 bases, leaving 13 bases between them.